The 5 T cell receptor beta chains below were found in one sample sequenced in a study of T cell repertoires in ileal Crohn's disease. This sample's time point: neoterminal ileum biopsy at postoperative endoscopy, about 6 months after surgery. Libraries were prepared by immunoSEQ multiplex PCR; TCRdb keeps only in-frame clonotypes and omits some of them. The table records about 62,000 clones, 70% to 90% of them present only once. Sequenced material: ileal tissue. These receptors were obtained from an adult with Crohn's disease.

This sequence joins TRBV20-1 and TRBJ2-1; 13 bases agree with TRBD2. The germline V gene has CDR1 DFQATT and CDR2 SNEGSKA (reference sequence). With V trimmed by 7 bases and J by 10 bases, 1 base remained unmatched. CDR3 size: 11 residues. DNA for the CDR3: TGCAGTGGGACTAGCGGGAGCGAGCAGTTCTTC. Protein product: CSGTSGSEQFF.

This clone was detected a few times. The chain employs TRBV6-1 and TRBJ2-7; a possible D gene is TRBD1 (6 bases). The CDR3 spans 12 residues. V was pared by 11 bases and J by 3 bases, with 14 bases between. Germline V gives CDR1 MNHNS, CDR2 SASEGT. In DNA form, the CDR3 reads TGTGCCGGGGGCGTGGGGGACTACGAGCAGTACGTC. Protein product: CAGGVGDYEQYV.

The chain uses TRBV2 and TRBJ1-1; D perhaps matches TRBD1 (6 bases). V was trimmed by 9 bases and J by 1 base, leaving 21 bases between them. Germline CDR1 reads SNHLY; CDR2 reads FYNNEI. The length of the CDR3 is 16 residues. Written as DNA, the CDR3 is TGTGCCAGACAGAAAGGACATACAGGGACGAACACTGAAGCTTTCTTT. Translating it yields CARQKGHTGTNTEAFF.

The rearrangement uses TRBV27 and TRBJ1-1; D gene uncertain. The CDR3 length is 15 residues. Germline V lookup: CDR1 MNHEY, CDR2 SMNVEV (reference sequence). V was shortened by 2 bases and J by 1 base, with 11 bases between the two germline ends. CDR3 nucleotides: TGTGCCAGCAGTTTAGGGCCGACGCGGAACACTGAAGCTTTCTTT. Encoded protein: CASSLGPTRNTEAFF.

The chain carries TRBV27 and TRBJ2-1; 9 bases map to TRBD1. Germline lookup yields CDR1 MNHEY and CDR2 SMNVEV (reference sequence). After removal of 4 bases from V and 0 bases from J, the junction contained 4 bases not matched to a gene. The CDR3 is 16 amino acids. CDR3 coding DNA: TGTGCCAGCAGTTCCTTGGGACAGGGCTCCTACAATGAGCAGTTCTTC. Its protein product is CASSSLGQGSYNEQFF.